This is a list of T cell receptor beta chains from one sample in a study of blood T cell repertoires in COVID-19. Assay used: immunoSEQ multiplex PCR; TCRdb lists only in-frame clones, some missing. Of fewer than 350,000 clones listed, 80% to 90% were seen once; the top ten hold about 4%. What was sequenced was PBMCs or T cells enriched from blood (not recorded which). The receptors originated from a woman in her thirties or forties with acute COVID-19. Both conserved end residues are part of each CDR3. The order of the fields is D gene, J gene, clone size, V gene, CDR3 protein, CDR3 DNA. D genes are given only for firm matches. A clone size is listed for some rows: how often the clone was seen (once, few, many), or a class if it is expanded.

D: -
J: TRBJ1-2
size: -
V: TRBV3-1/TRBV3-2
CDR3: CASSQGSTHYGYTF
DNA: TGTGCCAGCAGCCAAGGATCAACACACTATGGCTACACCTTC

D: -
J: TRBJ2-2
size: -
V: TRBV6-5
CDR3: CASSFGGANTGELFF
DNA: TGTGCCAGCAGTTTTGGCGGGGCCAACACCGGGGAGCTGTTTTTT

D: -
J: TRBJ2-2
size: many
V: TRBV19
CDR3: CASSYSGNGELFF
DNA: TGTGCCAGTTCCTACTCAGGAAACGGGGAGCTGTTTTTT

D: TRBD1
J: TRBJ2-5
size: -
V: TRBV28
CDR3: CASSSRQGSPQETQYF
DNA: TGTGCCAGCAGCTCGAGACAGGGTAGTCCCCAAGAGACCCAGTACTTC

D: -
J: TRBJ2-1
size: -
V: TRBV19
CDR3: CASSISRVGYNEQFF
DNA: TGTGCCAGTAGTATAAGCAGGGTGGGATACAATGAGCAGTTCTTC

D: -
J: TRBJ1-6
size: -
V: TRBV11-2
CDR3: CASRPAGTARGPHF
DNA: TGTGCCAGCAGACCGGCAGGGACCGCCAGGGGTCCCCACTTT

D: -
J: TRBJ1-4
size: once
V: TRBV9
CDR3: CASSPDRANEKLFF
DNA: TGTGCCAGCAGCCCGGACAGAGCTAATGAAAAACTGTTTTTT

D: -
J: TRBJ1-4
size: -
V: TRBV18
CDR3: CASSPSGNLNEKLFF
DNA: TGTGCCAGCTCACCATCGGGGAACTTGAATGAAAAACTGTTTTTT

D: TRBD2
J: TRBJ2-5
size: -
V: TRBV7-2
CDR3: CASSSASGRGAETQYF
DNA: TGTGCCAGCAGCTCGGCTAGCGGGAGGGGAGCTGAGACCCAGTACTTC

D: -
J: TRBJ2-3
size: -
V: TRBV19
CDR3: CASSMWRRRPLSTDTQYF
DNA: TGTGCCAGTAGTATGTGGCGGAGACGACCACTAAGCACAGATACGCAGTATTTT

D: TRBD1
J: TRBJ1-2
size: few
V: TRBV28
CDR3: CASSWGQGGGYTF
DNA: TGTGCCAGCAGTTGGGGACAGGGTGGCGGCTACACCTTC

D: -
J: TRBJ1-5
size: -
V: TRBV6-5
CDR3: CASSSSAFNQPQHF
DNA: TGTGCCAGCAGTTCCTCGGCCTTTAATCAGCCCCAGCATTTT

D: -
J: TRBJ2-2
size: -
V: TRBV28
CDR3: CASSLIRSGELFF
DNA: TGTGCCAGCAGTTTAATACGGTCCGGGGAGCTGTTTTTT

D: -
J: TRBJ2-7
size: once
V: TRBV28
CDR3: CATHLGSSYEQYF
DNA: TGTGCCACCCACCTCGGTAGCTCCTACGAGCAGTACTTC

D: -
J: TRBJ1-1
size: -
V: TRBV7-8
CDR3: CASSPGRGRGAEAFF
DNA: TGTGCCAGCAGCCCAGGGCGCGGGAGAGGGGCTGAAGCTTTCTTT

D: -
J: TRBJ2-1
size: -
V: TRBV28
CDR3: CASSSSTSGAYNEQFF
DNA: -